A single sample gave rise to the 23 T cell receptor beta chains below, sequenced in a study of T cells in Graves' hyperthyroidism and ophthalmopathy. From RNA transcripts, TCR beta CDR3 regions were amplified. The HTBI set primed first-round TCR CDR3 RT-PCR. Via MiXCR, TCRdb re-called the multiplex PCR reads, giving one row per CDR3 protein. The sample has about 560,000 distinct CDR3 sequences, around 15% seen once. The specimen sequenced was blood. All receptors derive from a woman aged 18-35 years with Graves' hyperthyroidism.

V is TRBV6-1 and J is TRBJ2-5; the match to TRBD1 covers 7 bases. Germline V gene sequence: CDR1 MNHNS, CDR2 SASEGT. The trim removed 10 bases at V and 6 bases at J, leaving 14 bases unmatched. The CDR3 contains 14 residues. CDR3: CATKKGGDLKTQYF. DNA for the CDR3: TGTGCCACCAAAAAAGGGGGCGATTTGAAGACCCAGTACTTC.

The chain is built from TRBV6-2 or TRBV6-3 and TRBJ2-4; unclear D gene. This CDR3 is built from 16 residues. V lost 7 bases and J lost 3, with 19 bases in between. CDR1 MNHEY and CDR2 SVGEGT come from the germline V gene. The CDR3, as DNA: TGTGCCAGCACCCTCTGGGCGCCAGGTGGCAAAAACATTCAGTACTTC. It translates to CASTLWAPGGKNIQYF.

In this sample, this clonotype turned up a few times. The rearrangement links TRBV4-1 to TRBJ2-2; TRBD2 might be the D (5 bases). Germline CDR1 is MGHRA and CDR2 is YSYEKL. This CDR3 is built from 18 residues. V was cut by 2 bases and J by 4 bases, with 20 bases left in between. The CDR3 nucleotides read TGCGCCAGCAGCCAAAAATCCGATAGCGCCGGGTCCACCGGGGAGCTGTTTTTT. Translation: CASSQKSDSAGSTGELFF.

This rearrangement joins TRBV5-8 to TRBJ2-3; 10 positions match TRBD2. J gave up 7 bases and V 6 bases, and 14 bases lay outside the gene matches. CDR3 length equals 16 residues. Germline loops: CDR1 SGHTS, CDR2 YDEGEE. This CDR3 reads CASTYGLAGEYNTQYF. The CDR3 region has the DNA TGTGCCAGCACCTACGGTCTAGCGGGAGAGTATAATACGCAGTATTTT.

The chain links TRBV5-1 to TRBJ1-2; 7 nucleotides align to TRBD1. V gave up 4 bases and J gave up 5 bases; unmatched junction bases: 8. Per germline, CDR1 SGHRS and CDR2 YFSETQ. This CDR3 comprises 14 residues. The CDR3 sequence is CASSQTGLEYGYTF. The CDR3, as DNA: TGCGCCAGCAGCCAGACAGGGCTAGAATATGGCTACACCTTC.

This clonotype was seen ten or more times. The rearrangement links TRBV20-1 to TRBJ2-3, with 7 bases identical to TRBD2. The CDR3 totals 14 residues. CDR1 is DFQATT and CDR2 is SNEGSKA in the germline V gene (reference sequence). J lost 2 bases, V lost 3 bases, and 5 bases had no gene match. CDR3 protein: CSASAAGNTDTQYF. The CDR3 DNA reads TGCAGTGCTAGCGCAGCGGGAAACACAGATACGCAGTATTTT.

This clonotype was seen a handful of times. The rearrangement uses TRBV18 and TRBJ1-5, with D perhaps matching TRBD1 (6 bases). Germline assignment: CDR1 KGHSH and CDR2 LQKENI. V gave up 3 bases and J gave up 1 base, with 10 bases separating them. The CDR3 runs 15 residues. The CDR3 nucleotides read TGTGCCAGCTCACCCTTGGGACAAAGCAATCAGCCCCAGCATTTT. As protein: CASSPLGQSNQPQHF.

This clonotype has a handful of counts. The rearrangement uses TRBV28 and TRBJ2-3; D may correspond to TRBD1 or TRBD2 (5 bases each). The CDR3 is made up of 15 amino acids. Germline assignment: CDR1 MDHEN and CDR2 SYDVKM. With 8 bases removed from V and 4 bases from J, the gap between germline ends came to 19 bases. CDR3 amino acids: CASEVGDARPDTQYF. The CDR3 DNA reads as TGTGCCAGCGAGGTTGGGGACGCTCGTCCAGATACGCAGTATTTT. The full variable domain, completed using reference TRBV28 and TRBJ2-3, is DVKVTQSSRYLVKRTGEKVFLECVQDMDHENMFWYRQDPGLGLRLIYFSYDVKMKEKGDIPEGYSVSREKKERFSLILESASTNQTSMYLCASEVGDARPDTQYFGPGTRLTVL.

The chain links TRBV7-8 to TRBJ1-6, with 8 bases fitting TRBD1. Germline V lookup: CDR1 SGHVS, CDR2 FQNEAQ. V lost 7 bases, J lost 10 bases, and 9 bases stayed unmatched. CDR3 size: 14 residues. The CDR3 DNA sequence: TGTGCCAGCACTGGTTGGACAGGGCCCTCACCCCTCCACTTT. Translation gives CASTGWTGPSPLHF.

This clonotype was counted many times. This chain connects TRBV12-3 or TRBV12-4 to TRBJ1-1; D not resolved. V was trimmed by 6 bases and J by 4 bases, leaving 9 bases between them. This CDR3 has 12 amino acids. The CDR3 is CASSVQSTEAFF. The CDR3 DNA sequence: TGTGCCAGCAGCGTCCAGAGCACTGAAGCTTTCTTT.

This clonotype was recorded many times. CDR3 sequence: CSARAFRTNASTDTQYF. DNA of the CDR3: TGCAGTGCTAGAGCGTTTCGGACGAACGCTAGCACAGATACGCAGTATTTT. This chain links TRBV20-1 with TRBJ2-3; no definite D call. V lost 1 base and J 0 bases, leaving 17 bases between the germline ends. The germline V gene has CDR1 DFQATT and CDR2 SNEGSKA (reference sequence). The length of the CDR3 is 17 residues.

In this sample, this clonotype turned up a few times. This chain links TRBV30 with TRBJ1-5; D not resolved. The CDR3 loop spans 13 amino acids. Looked up from germline, CDR1 is GTSNPN and CDR2 is SVGIG (reference sequence). Trimming pared 4 bases from V and 3 bases from J, leaving 10 bases between. For the CDR3, the DNA is TGTGCCTGGAATAGCCTGAACAATCAGCCCCAGCATTTT. This sequence encodes CAWNSLNNQPQHF.

The sample holds many counts of this clonotype. The chain recombines TRBV28 with TRBJ2-4, with D perhaps assigned TRBD1 or TRBD2 (5 bases each). The CDR3 sequence is 15 residues long. V lost 6 bases and J lost 3, with 15 bases in between. The germline CDR1 and CDR2 sequences are MDHEN and SYDVKM. CDR3 loop: CASSPRGRGKNIQYF. In nucleotides, the CDR3 is TGTGCCAGCAGCCCTCGGGGAAGGGGCAAAAACATTCAGTACTTC.

This clonotype was seen repeatedly, ten times or more. The V gene is TRBV2, the J gene TRBJ2-1; 10 bases align to TRBD2. Germline V lookup: CDR1 SNHLY, CDR2 FYNNEI. V shed 1 base and J 3 bases; nucleotides not matched to a gene: 18. CDR3 length: 21 residues. CDR3 in DNA: TGTGCCAGCAGTGAAGGGGGGCTGATGGGAAGCGGGAGGGAGTACTACAATGAGCAGTTCTTC. Translated: CASSEGGLMGSGREYYNEQFF.

This rearrangement joins TRBV6-5 to TRBJ2-1, with 7 bases that match TRBD1. J was trimmed by 4 bases and V by 0 bases; bases with no gene match: 15. The CDR3 is 19 amino acids. Germline assignment: CDR1 MNHEY and CDR2 SVGAGI. The CDR3 region is CASSYSIGGANTAYNEQFF. The DNA of the CDR3 is TGTGCCAGCAGTTACTCGATAGGGGGCGCGAATACGGCTTACAATGAGCAGTTCTTC.

V usage is TRBV29-1 and J usage is TRBJ2-5; TRBD1 matches 7 bases. The J segment lost 5 bases and the V segment lost 2 bases, leaving 8 bases of the junction unmatched. CDR1 is SQVTM and CDR2 is ANQGSEA in the germline V gene. This CDR3 comprises 14 residues. The CDR3 bases are TGCAGCGTTGAAAGAGGGGGCATGACGGAGACCCAGTACTTC. This encodes CSVERGGMTETQYF. Based on the CDR3 plus reference TRBV29-1 and TRBJ2-5, the full variable domain is SAVISQKPSRDICQRGTSLTIQCQVDSQVTMMFWYRQQPGQSLTLIATANQGSEATYESGFVIDKFPISRPNLTFSTLTVSNMSPEDSSIYLCSVERGGMTETQYFGPGTRLLVL.

This clonotype has ten or more counts. The CDR3 DNA is TGCAGTGCTAGAGATCGGGGGTTGGTTAGCGGGAGATACACAGATACGCAGTATTTT. Protein: CSARDRGLVSGRYTDTQYF. The chain joins TRBV20-1 to TRBJ2-3, with TRBD2 identical over 9 bases. Germline V lookup: CDR1 DFQATT, CDR2 SNEGSKA (reference sequence). This CDR3 spans 19 amino acids. J was trimmed by 2 bases and V by 0 bases; bases with no gene match: 15.

As concerns this clonotype: Just one base apart from a much larger clone, this may be a read error. The V gene is TRBV5-1, the J gene TRBJ2-3, with 9 nucleotides matching TRBD2. The CDR3 has 14 amino acids. Germline V CDR1 and CDR2: SGHRS, YFSETQ. The CDR3 DNA follows: TGCGCCAGCAGCATAGCGGGAGAAGCAGATACGCGGTATTTT. Translation: CASSIAGEADTRYF.

The chain carries TRBV20-1 and TRBJ1-1; the D is unclear. Germline CDR1 DFQATT, CDR2 SNEGSKA (reference sequence). The V and J ends lost 3 bases and 2 bases respectively, with 7 bases between them. This CDR3 has 12 residues. CDR3 coding DNA: TGCAGTGCTAGGGACGGAAACACTGAAGCTTTCTTT. Translated: CSARDGNTEAFF.

This clonotype occurred a few times. The CDR3 bases are TGTGCCAGCAGAGGGTCTAGGGGGATGAACACTGAAGCTTTCTTT. Amino acid sequence: CASRGSRGMNTEAFF. The V and J genes are TRBV11-2 and TRBJ1-1; TRBD1 is a possible D gene (6 bases). Germline V lookup: CDR1 SGHAT, CDR2 FQNNGV. The V and J ends lost 6 bases and 0 bases respectively, with 14 bases between them. The CDR3 is 15 residues long.

The chain combines TRBV10-3 with TRBJ2-1; D remains unclear. Germline V gene data show CDR1 as ENHRY and CDR2 as SYGVKD. The CDR3 covers 13 residues. V was clipped by 3 bases and J by 2 bases, with 5 bases between them. The CDR3 DNA reads as TGTGCCATCAGTGAAGGGACCTACAATGAGCAGTTCTTC. Residues: CAISEGTYNEQFF.

This clonotype was picked up many times. The genes are TRBV11-2 and TRBJ2-1; D uncertain. The CDR3 runs to 13 residues. Germline CDR1 reads SGHAT; CDR2 reads FQNNGV. The V and J ends lost 6 bases and 3 bases respectively, with 9 bases between them. CDR3 loop: CASRTDSYNEQFF. The CDR3 nucleotides read TGTGCCAGCAGGACGGATAGCTACAATGAGCAGTTCTTC.

This clonotype came up a few times. The rearrangement links TRBV12-3 or TRBV12-4 to TRBJ2-1; D uncertain. Trimming stripped 6 bases from V and 2 bases from J, with 20 bases between. The CDR3 spans 17 residues. CDR3 nucleotide sequence: TGTGCCAGCAGCCGACGCGACCCGACTTTCCCCTACAATGAGCAGTTCTTC. It codes for CASSRRDPTFPYNEQFF.